This T cell receptor beta chain is drawn from a study of cytotoxic CD8 clonotypes in ibrutinib-treated CLL. About the study: Responses: around 24 partial, 2 complete; after median around 70 months, 14 stayed remitted, around twelve progressed.

As concerns this clone: The antigen is undetermined.

The repertoire was sequenced with immunoSEQ multiplex PCR; TCRdb's copy has only in-frame clones and lacks some. Of about 160,000 clones listed, about 84% are singletons. General study results and limits: The clonality went up when patients responded to ibrutinib and dropped back toward baseline at progression. Baseline clonality, above age-matched healthy donor levels, tracked circulating CD8+ T-cell counts.

The sequence was collected from a human donor with chronic lymphocytic leukemia. The sequences come from PBMCs, collected after 24 months of ibrutinib treatment.

The DNA of the CDR3 is TGTGCCAGCAGCCCACAGGGACAGGGACAAGAGACCCAGTACTTC. Translated, it gives CASSPQGQGQETQYF. This chain connects TRBV11-2 to TRBJ2-5, with 9 bases matching TRBD1. Trimming at V came to 5 bases and at J to 2 bases, leaving 6 bases not matched to a gene. This CDR3 comprises 15 residues. Germline V CDR1 and CDR2: SGHAT, FQNNGV. The entire variable domain, with the rest obtained from reference TRBV11-2 and TRBJ2-5, is as follows: EAGVAQSPRYKIIEKRQSVAFWCNPISGHATLYWYQQILGQGPKLLIQFQNNGVVDDSQLPKDRFSAERLKGVDSTLKIQPAKLEDSAVYLCASSPQGQGQETQYFGPGTRLLVL.